This T cell receptor (beta chain) was captured by sequencing in a study of molecular identifiers for immune sequencing clone quantification. Using its own MiXCR run on the PCR reads, TCRdb lists one record per CDR3 protein. The sample has 460,000 or so distinct CDR3 sequences, about a fifth seen once. This CDR3 has 16 amino acids. Germline CDR1 DFQATT, CDR2 SNEGSKA (reference sequence). The V gene end was trimmed by 6 bases and the J gene end by 4 bases; junction bases not matched to a gene: 10. This clonotype was seen more than once but under ten times. The sample comprised naive CD8+ T cells from blood, with Jurkat cell RNA spiked in. Subset in this sample: FACS-sorted CD8+CD4-CCR7+CD45RA+ naive T cells. This receptor was obtained from a human donor in good health. Some libraries in this study had Jurkat cell RNA spiked in. The rearrangement joins TRBV20-1 to TRBJ2-1; 12 bases fit TRBD2. The CDR3 protein is CSAPTRGLAGYNEQFF. CDR3 in DNA: TGCAGTGCACCGACGAGAGGACTAGCGGGATACAATGAGCAGTTCTTC.